This is a list of T cell receptor beta chains from one sample in a study of cytomegalovirus exposure and HLA in healthy donors. Sequencing used immunoSEQ multiplex PCR; TCRdb keeps in-frame clones, though not all of them. The sample includes about 120,000 clones, 80% to 85% of them seen just once. The sequencing input was PBMCs. These receptors were collected from a woman aged 55 to 70 in good health and CMV-seropositive. Each CDR3 is given with its conserved first and last residue. Fields, in order: clone size, V gene, D gene, J gene, CDR3 DNA, CDR3 protein. A D gene is named only where the DNA matches it firmly. Rows give clone size only sometimes, using once, few, many, or a class for an expanded clone.

few	TRBV6-1	.	TRBJ1-1	TGTGCCAGCAGTGCCCTACAGTGGTCTGAAGCTTTCTTT	CASSALQWSEAFF
.	TRBV6-5	.	TRBJ2-1	TGTGCCGCGGCGCCGGTATCCTCCTACAATGAGCAGTTCTTC	CAAAPVSSYNEQFF
.	TRBV9	.	TRBJ2-1	TGTGCCAGCAGCGTCCTAAGCTCCTACAATGAGCAGTTCTTC	CASSVLSSYNEQFF
few	TRBV29-1	.	TRBJ1-1	TGCAGCGTTGTTAGGACTGACACTGAAGCTTTCTTT	CSVVRTDTEAFF
once	TRBV30	TRBD1	TRBJ1-5	TGTGCCTGGAGTATTCGGACAGGAGATCAGCCCCAGCATTTT	CAWSIRTGDQPQHF
.	TRBV6-6	.	TRBJ2-5	TGTGCCAGCAGAATACTAGAGAATCTCGAGACCCAGTACTTC	CASRILENLETQYF
.	TRBV28	TRBD1	TRBJ1-3	TGTGCCAGCAGCCAGACAGGGGCCACTTCTGGAAACACCATATATTTT	CASSQTGATSGNTIYF
.	TRBV7-7	.	TRBJ2-5	TGTGCCAGCAGCCCCACTAGCAGAATAGAGACCCAGTACTTC	CASSPTSRIETQYF
.	TRBV9	.	TRBJ2-3	TGTGCCAGCAGGGGAATAGGACAGACCACAGATACGCAGTATTTT	CASRGIGQTTDTQYF
once	TRBV7-9	.	TRBJ1-1	TGTTCCAGCAGCTTAGGAGGGACTGAAGCTTTCTTT	CSSSLGGTEAFF
.	TRBV2	.	TRBJ1-5	TGTGCCAGCAGTGAGAGTCAGCCCCAGCATTTT	CASSESQPQHF
.	TRBV7-9	.	TRBJ1-1	TGTGCCAGCAGCTTAGGAGGCCTCGGGGACACTGAAGCTTTCTTT	CASSLGGLGDTEAFF
.	TRBV30	.	TRBJ2-7	TGTGCCTGGAGTGATCAACCGGGGGAGCAGTACTTC	CAWSDQPGEQYF
once	TRBV25-1	TRBD2	TRBJ2-2	TGTGCCAGCAGTGAATCGCCGGGGAGGGGGAACACCGGGGAGCTGTTTTTT	CASSESPGRGNTGELFF
.	TRBV18	.	TRBJ2-6	TGTGCCAGCTCACCACAAAACCTCCAGGGGTATGGGGCCAACGTCCTGACTTTC	CASSPQNLQGYGANVLTF
.	TRBV5-1	.	TRBJ2-1	TGCGCCAGCTCCACGGGCTACAATGAGCAGTTCTTC	CASSTGYNEQFF
few	TRBV2	.	TRBJ2-5	TGTGCCAGCAGTGAACTCGAGACCCAGTACTTC	CASSELETQYF
.	TRBV29-1	.	TRBJ1-1	TGCAGCGTTAGGAGACAGGAGAACACTGAAGCTTTCTTT	CSVRRQENTEAFF
.	TRBV28	TRBD2	TRBJ2-7	TGTGCCAGCAGTTTTCGGCTAGCGGGCGTGCAGTACTTC	CASSFRLAGVQYF
.	TRBV9	.	TRBJ1-2	TGTGCCAGCAGCGTAGATTGGGGGACGGGGGGCGCGAGCTACACCTTC	CASSVDWGTGGASYTF
.	TRBV2	.	TRBJ2-1	TGTGCCAGCAGTGTGGCTTCCTTTTCCGATGAGCAGTTCTTC	CASSVASFSDEQFF
.	TRBV28	TRBD1	TRBJ1-1	TGTGCCAGCAGCTCCGGACAGGGTGACACTGAAGCTTTCTTT	CASSSGQGDTEAFF
.	TRBV6-1	TRBD1	TRBJ1-2	TGTGCCAGCAGTGAGGACAGGGGGACTACATATTTCTATGGCTACACCTTC	CASSEDRGTTYFYGYTF
once	TRBV11-2	.	TRBJ2-1	TGTGCCAGCAGCCCCCGTGGGGGGGGGCGCTACAATGAGCAGTTCTTC	CASSPRGGGRYNEQFF
.	TRBV5-1	.	TRBJ2-3	TGCGCCAGCAGCTTGGCTGGACAGCCCTCAGATACGCAGTATTTT	CASSLAGQPSDTQYF
few	TRBV4-1	.	TRBJ1-2	TGCGCCAGCAGCCAGACACGGACAGACCTCTATGGCTACACCTTC	CASSQTRTDLYGYTF
.	TRBV6-4	.	TRBJ1-6	TGTGCCAGCAGACAGGGAGTTGGTTCGAATTCACCCCTCCACTTT	CASRQGVGSNSPLHF
.	TRBV27	.	TRBJ2-5	TGTGCCAGCAGTTTACAGGGTTGGGAGACCCAGTACTTC	CASSLQGWETQYF
.	TRBV7-2	.	TRBJ2-1	TGTGCCAGCAGCTTATGGCCCCACAGGGGGGACTACAATGAGCAGCTCTTC	CASSLWPHRGDYNEQLF
.	TRBV25-1	TRBD1	TRBJ2-7	TGTGCCAGCAGTCCCAACCTAGGGACAGGGGAAAACGAGCAGTACTTC	CASSPNLGTGENEQYF
.	TRBV6-5	.	TRBJ1-5	TGTGCCAGCAGTTACTCTTTCTTTCAGGATCAGCCCCAGCATTTT	CASSYSFFQDQPQHF
.	TRBV4-2	.	TRBJ2-3	TGTGCCAGCAGCCCGGACTGGACTGGGGGGTATACGCAGTATTTT	CASSPDWTGGYTQYF
once	TRBV7-8	TRBD2	TRBJ2-1	TGTGCCAGCAGCTTGTGGGAGGGGTCCTACAATGAGCAGTTCTTC	CASSLWEGSYNEQFF
.	TRBV7-9	TRBD1	TRBJ2-5	TGTGCCAGCAGCTCATATAGGCTACAGGGGTATGAGACCCAGTACTTC	CASSSYRLQGYETQYF
.	TRBV2	TRBD2	TRBJ2-3	TGTGCCAGCAGCCGACTAGCGGGAGATACAGATACGCAGTATTTT	CASSRLAGDTDTQYF
.	TRBV23-1	.	TRBJ1-6	TGCGCCAGCAGTCAGGTAGTCGCCCGGTCCCCCCTCCACTTT	CASSQVVARSPLHF
.	TRBV19	.	TRBJ2-7	TGTGCCAGTAGTATTCAGGGGGGCTACGAGCAGTACTTC	CASSIQGGYEQYF